The sequence of this T cell receptor (beta chain) was determined in a study of cytomegalovirus exposure and HLA in healthy donors (dated by TCRdb to between 2016 and 2019). Regarding the research as a whole: An earlier analysis of 587 of the donors reported about 280 Gb of sequence data and 90 million to 120 million unique TCR beta sequences obtained from about 180 million T cells. About 280 gigabases of sequencing data and around 88 million unique TCR sequences made up an early release that covered about 640 HLA-typed donors. The genetic ancestry cluster associated with self-reported Caucasian donors included around 76% of the roughly 400 genotyped donors. The study was designed to test whether signatures of past pathogen exposure could be identified by cataloging public T cell receptors. The study profiled the T cell repertoires of 500 to 800 subjects by immunosequencing and related them to cytomegalovirus serostatus. Besides the first cohort of approximately 710 subjects, a separate validation cohort made up of over 95 different subjects was used. High-throughput TCR immunosequencing, statistical association of individual TCRs with disease status, and machine learning were combined to predict cytomegalovirus infection status. To study patterns of TCR occurrence, a later analysis re-analyzed previously published TCR beta repertoires from 600 to 750 donors and added high-resolution HLA genotyping. The later analysis used no new phenotypic data to find candidate immune exposures, relying instead on TCR beta sequences and their occurrence across donors. An earlier analysis of 500 to 650 of the donors applied high-throughput TCR beta sequencing to assess whether each TCR beta V gene segment acted as functional or pseudogenic. Donor age, sex, ethnicity and CMV serostatus were compiled alongside the repertoire data. A later genetic analysis used genome-wide SNP genotypes for about 60% of the roughly 670 donors, treating that subset as a discovery cohort. All discovery cohort repertoires had been generated on a single sequencing platform. HLA typing included class I and class II loci at four-digit resolution. Typing coverage differed by locus: A, B, C, DRB1 and DQB1 were typed in about 629-640 donors, DQA1 in 522, DPA1 in nearly 610, and DPB1 in approximately 450. Four to six DR-DQ haplotypes were handled as single units for association and clustering, since linkage in the cohort was strong. Across approximately 400 genotyped donors of the cohort, an average of approximately 200,000 unique TCR beta nucleotide sequences per donor were sequenced, and 15% to 20% of those sequences were non-productive. Results and caveats for the whole study, not just this receptor: Roughly uniform sequencing depth across donors was assumed in presence/absence analyses, although this assumption may not hold. Only TCR beta chains were sequenced in this cohort, and the absence of alpha or paired-chain data limited detectable features. Most TCR sequences were observed very rarely across donors, whereas some public TCRs were present in many individuals. Seventeen rarely observed V segments, including chromosome 9 orphons, were excluded from the earlier analysis of about 610 of the donors because counts were too low. A further reported finding was that TCR beta sequences accurately predicted the HLA-A and HLA-B alleles for most subjects in the first cohort. In a later genetic analysis, a missense DCLRE1C variant was associated with V-gene and J-gene trimming of TCR beta chains, and the association was replicated in an independent cohort. The sequencing pipeline was judged likely to have produced a cluster of highly shared sequence variants as a technical artifact. Because HLA typing was unavailable for some donors at each locus, only the typed subset was used in association tests. When HLA alleles, especially DR and DQ, strongly co-occurred, TCR associations were difficult to assign to individual alleles. A later genetic analysis reported fewer N-insertions in productive TCRs among donors in an Asian-associated ancestry cluster than the roughly 700-donor mean. A total of about 150 TCR beta chains were listed by the study as associated with cytomegalovirus. According to a later analysis, parvovirus B19, influenza, CMV and Epstein-Barr virus appeared linked to several top co-occurrence clusters. For the cohort, immune exposure information was limited to CMV serostatus. In an earlier analysis of several hundred of the donors, most TCR beta V segments were observed in productive rearrangements about 87% or about 30% of the time, broadly matching IMGT annotations. A later analysis found that TCR association rates varied across HLA loci, with DRB1 alleles showing the most associated TCRs and HLA-C alleles the fewest. A few of the identified cytomegalovirus-associated TCR beta chains were confirmed in vitro to be specific for cytomegalovirus antigens. Cytomegalovirus status was reported to be diagnosed by the classifier with high specificity and sensitivity in both the original and validation cohorts. Most CMV-associated TCR beta chains appeared to be HLA-restricted in a later analysis, and the HLA associations seemed to be driven largely by CMV exposure. Linkage disequilibrium might explain the correlated functional status among segregating V segments, but an unknown experimental factor could not be excluded. In a later analysis, HLA-associated TCR beta chains were found to be more clonally expanded and to have lower generation probabilities than equally common non-associated chains. At a false discovery rate of 0.05, a later analysis linked roughly 17,000 TCR beta sequences to specific HLA alleles. The authors suggested that the approach could potentially be extended to other disease states and immunological phenotypes.

The protocol used for the library was the immunoSEQ multiplex PCR assay. The multiplex PCR relied on a mix of 60 forward primers for TCR Vbeta segments and 13 reverse primers for TCR Jbeta segments. The CDR3 region of rearranged TCR beta genes was amplified from genomic DNA by a multiplex PCR assay. The Illumina HiSeq System was used to sequence the amplified TCR beta libraries as 87-base-pair reads. From the authors' description of their analysis: A later analysis tallied roughly 80 million unique TCR beta chains across the 666 repertoires, and around 10 million of those chains were shared by two or more donors. To remove PCR and sequencing errors, raw reads were error-corrected and collapsed into unique sequences using a nearest-neighbor algorithm that merged closely related sequences. CDR3 sequences were aligned to IMGT reference sequences to assign V, D and J gene segments. For a sequence to be retained, a match of at least six nucleotides to both a V gene segment and a J gene segment was required. Rearrangements were classified as productive when the CDR3 lacked stop codons and remained in frame with V and J, and all other rearrangements were classified as non-productive. Following IMGT convention, CDR3 was defined as the stretch from the second conserved V-encoded cysteine up to the conserved J-encoded phenylalanine. In an earlier analysis of approximately 590 of the donors, sequences lacking an unambiguous match to a single V gene segment were excluded. An earlier analysis of about 590 of the donors classified V segments as functional when productive rearrangements were above 56.7% and as segregating when the standard deviation between donors was above 5%. A statistical classification framework was developed to diagnose cytomegalovirus status using the catalog of TCR beta chain sequences. In a later analysis, V and J genes were assigned by comparing TCR nucleotide sequences against IMGT/GENE-DB human TR gene sequences. A later analysis assigned CDR3 sequences and most-parsimonious VDJ recombination scenarios with the TCRdist pipeline. In a later analysis, each TCR beta chain was defined by its CDR3 amino acid sequence together with its V-gene family, and reads lacking a unique V-gene family were excluded. As a way to deal with suspected cross-contamination and a sequencing artifact, a later analysis dropped roughly 620 nucleotide sequences that were highly shared and had low generation probability. In a later analysis, a clonal expansion index for each public chain was calculated from normalized within-repertoire ranks of inferred template counts. In a later analysis, generation probabilities were computed with a VDJ recombination model fitted to out-of-frame rearrangements, and the resulting probabilities were checked against IGoR. In a later analysis, hypergeometric tests were used to score TCR-TCR, TCR-HLA and TCR-CMV co-occurrence, with a repertoire-size bias correction applied to TCR pairs. In a later analysis, false discovery rates were estimated by permuting HLA or CMV assignments 20 times. In a later analysis, co-occurring TCRs were grouped using DBSCAN, with TCRdist sequence similarity added in when clustering inside HLA-allele-positive subsets. Repertoires with fewer than 30,000 or more than 120,000 public chains were left out of co-occurrence clustering, as were about 5 repertoires with anomalous nucleotide sharing. In its TCRdb copy, this immuneACCESS table keeps in-frame sequences only and misses some clones. Where compared with another copy, unresolved V genes explain less than half of these, and the others have no known cause. Clone size and the V and J calls come from that table; the DNA yielded D and trimming. The sample includes some 170,000 clones, with roughly 79% observed a single time. Of the sample, 4% to 5% falls within the top ten clones.

The cohort was made up of under 800 healthy bone marrow donors. All cohort members were sampled while nominally healthy, although unrecorded immune exposures were likely present. The donor tested CMV seropositive, placing the donor among the 290 or so seropositive members of the cohort. A peripheral blood sample was collected from each donor, and TCR beta sequencing was performed on peripheral blood mononuclear cells. The Qiagen DNeasy Blood Extraction Kit was used to extract genomic DNA from the blood cell samples. Details on this clone: The antigen it recognizes is unknown. No much larger clone exists at a distance of one base, and base qualities are not known.

Material for sequencing was PBMCs. This clonotype was sampled from a woman in her late teens or twenties in good health and CMV-seropositive.

The DNA is TGTGCCAGCCTCGCGGGCTACAATGAGCAGTTCTTC. Translation gives CASLAGYNEQFF. The receptor chain draws on TRBV28 and TRBJ2-1; matching of 5 bases hints at TRBD2 as the D gene. The CDR3, from cysteine to phenylalanine, totals 12 residues. The entry retains the CDR3 DNA only, 36 bases that are in frame from base 1. The trim is 8 bases for V and 3 bases for J, with a gap of 8 bases between the germline ends. The germline V gene specifies MDHEN as CDR1 and SYDVKM as CDR2. When the CDR3 is completed using the reference TRBV28 and TRBJ2-1 genes on either side, the full variable domain is DVKVTQSSRYLVKRTGEKVFLECVQDMDHENMFWYRQDPGLGLRLIYFSYDVKMKEKGDIPEGYSVSREKKERFSLILESASTNQTSMYLCASLAGYNEQFFGPGTRLTVL.